This TCR beta chain was recorded in a study of cytomegalovirus exposure and HLA in healthy donors. Points on this clone: Its antigen remains unknown.

Study-wide results and caveats: Altogether, more than 150 TCR beta chains were recorded as cytomegalovirus-associated. Roughly uniform depth of sequencing across donors was assumed in presence/absence analyses.

Primers for the PCR totalled 60 Vbeta and 13 Jbeta. TCRdb's copy holds only in-frame clones and misses some; the assay was immunoSEQ multiplex PCR. The top ten hold about 3.4% of the sample, which has 150,000 or so clones, just under 80% seen once. Germline assignment: CDR1 SGDLS and CDR2 YYNGEE. V was clipped by 0 bases and J by 5 bases, with 18 bases between them. The CDR3 loop spans 16 amino acids. The sequenced sample consisted of PBMCs. The source is a woman aged 45-60 years in good health and CMV-seropositive. The chain uses TRBV9 and TRBJ2-7; possibly TRBD1 for D (5 bases). The CDR3 sequence: CASSVAAGIGQNEQYF. The DNA of the CDR3 is TGTGCCAGCAGCGTAGCTGCAGGGATAGGTCAGAACGAGCAGTACTTC.